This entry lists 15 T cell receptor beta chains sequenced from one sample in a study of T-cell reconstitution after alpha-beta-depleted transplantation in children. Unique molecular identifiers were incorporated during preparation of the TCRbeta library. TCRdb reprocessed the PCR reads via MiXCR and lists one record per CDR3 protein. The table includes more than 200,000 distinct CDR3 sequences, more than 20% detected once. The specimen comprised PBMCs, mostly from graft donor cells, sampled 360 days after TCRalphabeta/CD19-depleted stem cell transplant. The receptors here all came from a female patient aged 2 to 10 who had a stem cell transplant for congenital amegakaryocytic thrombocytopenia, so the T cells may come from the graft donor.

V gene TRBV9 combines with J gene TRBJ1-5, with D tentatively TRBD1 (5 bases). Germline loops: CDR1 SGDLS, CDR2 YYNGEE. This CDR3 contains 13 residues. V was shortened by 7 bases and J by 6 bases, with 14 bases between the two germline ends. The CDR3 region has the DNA TGTGCCAGCGGGAGGGAGGGGTCTCAGCCCCAGCATTTT. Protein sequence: CASGREGSQPQHF. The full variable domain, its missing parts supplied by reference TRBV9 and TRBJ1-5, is DSGVTQTPKHLITATGQRVTLRCSPRSGDLSVYWYQQSLDQGLQFLIQYYNGEERAKGNILERFSAQQFPDLHSELNLSSLELGDSALYFCASGREGSQPQHFGDGTRLSIL.

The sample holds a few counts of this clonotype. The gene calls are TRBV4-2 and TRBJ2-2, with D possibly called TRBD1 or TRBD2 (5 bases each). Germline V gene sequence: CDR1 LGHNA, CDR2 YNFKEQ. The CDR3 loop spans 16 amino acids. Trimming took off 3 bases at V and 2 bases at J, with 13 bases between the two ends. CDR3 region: CASSQQTGTNTGELFF. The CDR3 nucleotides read TGTGCCAGCAGCCAGCAGACCGGGACCAACACCGGGGAGCTGTTTTTT.

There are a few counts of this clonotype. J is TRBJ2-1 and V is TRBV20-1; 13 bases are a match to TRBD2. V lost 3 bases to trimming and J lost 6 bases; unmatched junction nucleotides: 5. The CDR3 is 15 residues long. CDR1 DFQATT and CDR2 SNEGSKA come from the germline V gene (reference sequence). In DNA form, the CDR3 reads TGCAGTGCTAGGGGGACTAGCGGGAATCTCAATGAGCAGTTCTTC. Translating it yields CSARGTSGNLNEQFF.

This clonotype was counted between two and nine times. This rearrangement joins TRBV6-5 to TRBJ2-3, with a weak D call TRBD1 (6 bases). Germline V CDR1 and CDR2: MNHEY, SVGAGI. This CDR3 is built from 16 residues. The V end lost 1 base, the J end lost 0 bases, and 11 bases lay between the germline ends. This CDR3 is CASSYYLGQSTDTQYF. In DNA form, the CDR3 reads TGTGCCAGCAGTTACTATCTCGGACAGAGCACAGATACGCAGTATTTT.

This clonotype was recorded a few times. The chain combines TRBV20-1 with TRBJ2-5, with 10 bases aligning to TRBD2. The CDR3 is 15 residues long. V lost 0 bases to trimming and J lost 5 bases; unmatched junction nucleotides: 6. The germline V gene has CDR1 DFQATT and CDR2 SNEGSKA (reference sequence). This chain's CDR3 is CSARDVSGGQETQYF. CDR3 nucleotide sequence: TGCAGTGCTAGAGATGTTAGCGGGGGGCAGGAGACCCAGTACTTC.

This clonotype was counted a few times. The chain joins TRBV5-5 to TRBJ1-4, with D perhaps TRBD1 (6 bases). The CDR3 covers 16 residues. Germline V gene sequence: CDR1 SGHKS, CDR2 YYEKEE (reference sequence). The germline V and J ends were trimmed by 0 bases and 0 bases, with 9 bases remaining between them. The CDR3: CASSLGAGATNEKLFF. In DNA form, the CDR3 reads TGTGCCAGCAGCTTGGGGGCAGGGGCAACTAATGAAAAACTGTTTTTT.

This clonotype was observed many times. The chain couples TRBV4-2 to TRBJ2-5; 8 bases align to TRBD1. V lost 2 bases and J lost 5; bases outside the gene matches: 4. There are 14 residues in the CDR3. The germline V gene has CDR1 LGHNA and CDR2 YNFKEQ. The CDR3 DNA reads TGTGCCAGCAGCCAATCGGACAGGGTGGAGACCCAGTACTTC. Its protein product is CASSQSDRVETQYF.

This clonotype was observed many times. DNA for the CDR3: TGTGCCAGCAGAAACGAGGGGGCCGGGGAGCTGTTTTTT. Translated: CASRNEGAGELFF. The rearrangement joins TRBV12-3 or TRBV12-4 to TRBJ2-2, with a weak D call TRBD1 (6 bases). The V and J ends lost 6 bases and 6 bases respectively, with 11 bases between them. The CDR3 extends over 13 amino acids.

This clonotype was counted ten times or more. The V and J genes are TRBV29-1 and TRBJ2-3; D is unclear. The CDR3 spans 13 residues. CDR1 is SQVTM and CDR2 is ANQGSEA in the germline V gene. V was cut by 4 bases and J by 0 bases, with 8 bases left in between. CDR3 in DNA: TGCAGCGTTGGGAAGGGAAGCACAGATACGCAGTATTTT. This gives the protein CSVGKGSTDTQYF.

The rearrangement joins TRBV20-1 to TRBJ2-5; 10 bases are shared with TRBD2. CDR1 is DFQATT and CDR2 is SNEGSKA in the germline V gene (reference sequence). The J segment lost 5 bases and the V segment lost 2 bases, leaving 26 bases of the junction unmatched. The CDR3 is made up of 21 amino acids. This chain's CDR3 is CSARTTTPELAPSGSFETQYF. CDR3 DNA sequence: TGCAGTGCTAGAACGACAACACCGGAGTTGGCCCCTAGCGGGAGTTTCGAGACCCAGTACTTC.

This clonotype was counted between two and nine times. The CDR3 region is CASSYSGLRNEKLFF. DNA of the CDR3: TGTGCCAGCAGTTACTCGGGTCTTCGGAATGAAAAACTGTTTTTT. The chain uses TRBV6-5 and TRBJ1-4; D remains unclear. Trimming removed 0 bases from V and 5 bases from J, with 10 bases in between. The CDR3 covers 15 residues. The V gene's germline CDR1 is MNHEY and CDR2 SVGAGI.

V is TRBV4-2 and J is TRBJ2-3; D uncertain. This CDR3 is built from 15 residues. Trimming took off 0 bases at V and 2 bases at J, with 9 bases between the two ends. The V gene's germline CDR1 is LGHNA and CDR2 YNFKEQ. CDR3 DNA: TGTGCCAGCAGCCAAGAGATTAGAAACACAGATACGCAGTATTTT. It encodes CASSQEIRNTDTQYF.

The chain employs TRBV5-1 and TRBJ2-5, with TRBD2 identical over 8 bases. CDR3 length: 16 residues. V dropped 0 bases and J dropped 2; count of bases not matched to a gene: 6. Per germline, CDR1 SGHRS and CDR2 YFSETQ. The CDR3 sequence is CASSLALAGRQETQYF. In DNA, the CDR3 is TGCGCCAGCAGCTTGGCATTAGCGGGGAGGCAAGAGACCCAGTACTTC.

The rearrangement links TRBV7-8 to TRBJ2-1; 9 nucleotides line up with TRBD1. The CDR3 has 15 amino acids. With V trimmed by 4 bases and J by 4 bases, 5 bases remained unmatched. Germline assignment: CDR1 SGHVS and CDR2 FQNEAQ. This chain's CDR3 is CASSYTGGGYNEQFF. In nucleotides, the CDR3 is TGTGCCAGCAGCTACACAGGGGGCGGATACAATGAGCAGTTCTTC.

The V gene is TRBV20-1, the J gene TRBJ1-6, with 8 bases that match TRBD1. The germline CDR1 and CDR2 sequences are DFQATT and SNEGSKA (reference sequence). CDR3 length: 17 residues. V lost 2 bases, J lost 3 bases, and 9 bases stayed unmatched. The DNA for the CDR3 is TGCAGTGCTAGATCGGGTGGGACAGGTCTCTATAATTCACCCCTCCACTTT. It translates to CSARSGGTGLYNSPLHF.